Listed below are T cell receptor beta chains from one sample, sequenced in a study of human T cells and chemical hapten exposure. MiXCR was run by TCRdb on the RACE reads, yielding one entry per CDR3 protein. The repertoire has some 330,000 distinct CDR3 sequences, around 5.5% of them found once; the top ten carry around 8.8%. The material sequenced was whole blood, taken in connection with sensitization to the hapten diphenylcyclopropenone (DPC). These receptors all stem from a woman under 30 with alopecia areata. Some clones in this sample may be carry-over from other donors' samples. Both conserved end residues are part of each CDR3. D genes are given only for firm matches. Rows give clone size only sometimes, using once, few, many, or a class for an expanded clone.

j_gene: TRBJ1-3; abundance: many; v_gene: TRBV10-3; d_gene: -; CDR3nt: TGTGCCATCACCCCGAACCATCCCTCCTCTGGAAACACCATATATTTT; CDR3aa: CAITPNHPSSGNTIYF
j_gene: TRBJ1-2; abundance: few; v_gene: TRBV7-2; d_gene: -; CDR3nt: TGTGCCAGCAGCCCTAGGGCGGGGGGGGCTAACTATGGCTACACCTTC; CDR3aa: CASSPRAGGANYGYTF
j_gene: TRBJ2-6; abundance: -; v_gene: TRBV7-8; d_gene: -; CDR3nt: TGTGCCAGCAGAGGGACATTGGATTATGTGTCCAACGTCCTGACTTTC; CDR3aa: CASRGTLDYVSNVLTF
j_gene: TRBJ2-6; abundance: -; v_gene: TRBV27; d_gene: -; CDR3nt: TGTGCCAGCAGTTTAGGGGGACTCCCCTTTGGGGCCAACGTCCTGACTTTC; CDR3aa: CASSLGGLPFGANVLTF
j_gene: TRBJ1-4; abundance: -; v_gene: TRBV5-4; d_gene: -; CDR3nt: TGTGCCAGCAGACCTGACCTAGGGGATGAAAAACTGTTTTTT; CDR3aa: CASRPDLGDEKLFF
j_gene: TRBJ2-1; abundance: many; v_gene: TRBV28; d_gene: -; CDR3nt: TGTGCCAGCAGTTTCCCGGGACCCCTCGGGTCCTACAATGAGCAGTTCTTC; CDR3aa: CASSFPGPLGSYNEQFF
j_gene: TRBJ2-2; abundance: -; v_gene: TRBV20-1; d_gene: -; CDR3nt: TGCAGTGCTAGAGTAGCAGGGTCCACCGGGGAGCTGTTTTTT; CDR3aa: CSARVAGSTGELFF
j_gene: TRBJ1-2; abundance: few; v_gene: TRBV20-1; d_gene: TRBD1; CDR3nt: TGCAGTCAAACCGGGACAGACCTTAACTATGGCTACACCTTC; CDR3aa: CSQTGTDLNYGYTF
j_gene: TRBJ1-6; abundance: -; v_gene: TRBV7-3; d_gene: -; CDR3nt: TGTGCCAGCAGCTCCTGGACAGTCCTTTCACCCCTCCACTTT; CDR3aa: CASSSWTVLSPLHF
j_gene: TRBJ1-4; abundance: many; v_gene: TRBV27; d_gene: TRBD1; CDR3nt: TGTGCCAGCAGTCCCTGGGACAGGGTCGGAGATGAAAAACTGTTTTTT; CDR3aa: CASSPWDRVGDEKLFF
j_gene: TRBJ2-5; abundance: many; v_gene: TRBV4-2; d_gene: -; CDR3nt: TGTGCCAGCAGCCAGGATCCGGGACTTACCCAAGAGACCCAGTACTTC; CDR3aa: CASSQDPGLTQETQYF
j_gene: TRBJ1-1; abundance: few; v_gene: TRBV6-2/TRBV6-3; d_gene: TRBD1; CDR3nt: TGTGCCAGCAGTTACGGGCCGACAGGGTCGAACACTGAAGCTTTCTTT; CDR3aa: CASSYGPTGSNTEAFF
j_gene: TRBJ2-7; abundance: -; v_gene: TRBV27; d_gene: -; CDR3nt: TGTGCCAGCAGTTTAGGGGGGGGGCGCGAGCAGTACTTC; CDR3aa: CASSLGGGREQYF
j_gene: TRBJ1-2; abundance: few; v_gene: TRBV28; d_gene: TRBD1; CDR3nt: TGTGCCAGCAGTCCTTTCCGGACAGGTGGCTACACCTTC; CDR3aa: CASSPFRTGGYTF
j_gene: TRBJ1-2; abundance: many; v_gene: TRBV6-5; d_gene: -; CDR3nt: TGTGCCGTCAGCCGGGGGACCCCATTGCGTGGCTACACCTTC; CDR3aa: CAVSRGTPLRGYTF
j_gene: TRBJ1-2; abundance: many; v_gene: TRBV6-6; d_gene: -; CDR3nt: TGTGCCAGCGGGACATCTTATGGCTACACCTTC; CDR3aa: CASGTSYGYTF
j_gene: TRBJ2-3; abundance: -; v_gene: TRBV7-9; d_gene: -; CDR3nt: TGTGCCAGCAGCCCTTACGGGGGCGCAGATACGCAGTATTTT; CDR3aa: CASSPYGGADTQYF
j_gene: TRBJ1-1; abundance: few; v_gene: TRBV6-5; d_gene: -; CDR3nt: TGTGCCAGCATAGGGTCCGAACGTCGAGCGGCGAACACTGAAGCTTTCTTT; CDR3aa: CASIGSERRAANTEAFF
j_gene: TRBJ2-3; abundance: few; v_gene: TRBV11-1; d_gene: TRBD1; CDR3nt: TGTGCCAGCAGCCCTCGACAGGGAAGCACAGATACGCAGTATTTT; CDR3aa: CASSPRQGSTDTQYF
j_gene: TRBJ1-1; abundance: many; v_gene: TRBV15; d_gene: TRBD1; CDR3nt: TGTGCCACCAGCAGAGGGGGGACAGGTTGGAACACTGAAGCTTTCTTT; CDR3aa: CATSRGGTGWNTEAFF
j_gene: TRBJ2-1; abundance: -; v_gene: TRBV5-5; d_gene: -; CDR3nt: TGTGCCAGCAGCTTGGGACAGGCCAGCTCCTACAATGAGCAGTTCTTC; CDR3aa: CASSLGQASSYNEQFF
j_gene: TRBJ1-2; abundance: -; v_gene: TRBV12-3/TRBV12-4; d_gene: -; CDR3nt: TGTGCCAGCAGCCCGCCTTTCTATGGCTACACCTTC; CDR3aa: CASSPPFYGYTF
j_gene: TRBJ2-3; abundance: many; v_gene: TRBV7-9; d_gene: -; CDR3nt: TGTGCCAGCAGCGAGCAGCGCACAGATACGCAGTATTTT; CDR3aa: CASSEQRTDTQYF
j_gene: TRBJ1-3; abundance: many; v_gene: TRBV2; d_gene: -; CDR3nt: TGTGCCAGCATAGGCAGGCGCTCTGGAAACACCATATATTTT; CDR3aa: CASIGRRSGNTIYF
j_gene: TRBJ2-1; abundance: few; v_gene: TRBV6-5; d_gene: TRBD2; CDR3nt: TGTGCCAGCAGTTACTCGTTGACTAGCGGGGGGGCATACAATGAGCAGTTCTTC; CDR3aa: CASSYSLTSGGAYNEQFF
j_gene: TRBJ1-1; abundance: -; v_gene: TRBV12-3/TRBV12-4; d_gene: -; CDR3nt: TGTGCCAGCACCCGCCCAGGGGTGAACTCTGAAGCTTTCTTT; CDR3aa: CASTRPGVNSEAFF
j_gene: TRBJ1-1; abundance: few; v_gene: TRBV14; d_gene: TRBD1; CDR3nt: TGTGCCAGCAGCCAAGAGCCGGGGGACAGGGACAACACTGAAGCTTTCTTT; CDR3aa: CASSQEPGDRDNTEAFF
j_gene: TRBJ1-4; abundance: -; v_gene: TRBV5-1; d_gene: TRBD1; CDR3nt: TGCGCCAGCAGCGAAGGGACAGGTTTGACAGAAAAACTGTTTTTT; CDR3aa: CASSEGTGLTEKLFF
j_gene: TRBJ1-1; abundance: many; v_gene: TRBV19; d_gene: -; CDR3nt: TGTGCCAGTAGTATGACAGTTAACACTGAAGCTTTCTTT; CDR3aa: CASSMTVNTEAFF
j_gene: TRBJ1-4; abundance: few; v_gene: TRBV7-9; d_gene: -; CDR3nt: TGTGCCAGCAGCCCCCTTGGGGGACGGGAACTGTTTTTT; CDR3aa: CASSPLGGRELFF